This entry features one T cell receptor (beta chain) sequence. Data came from immunoSEQ multiplex PCR; TCRdb stores just in-frame clones and leaves some out. The sample contains some 72,000 clones, over 80% of which appear only once. V shed 2 bases and J shed 0 bases, with 9 bases lying between them. In germline, CDR1 is SGDLS, CDR2 YYNGEE. The CDR3 runs 15 residues. This sample was included in a study of OX40 agonist ivuxolimab in advanced cancers. The input for sequencing was CD4+ or CD8+ T cells sorted from blood, taken in a trial of the OX40 agonist ivuxolimab. The rearrangement uses TRBV9 and TRBJ2-4; D gene ambiguous. The clonotype comes from an adult with an advanced solid tumor such as melanoma, head and neck, liver or kidney cancer. CDR3 bases: TGTGCCAGCAGCGTGACAACGATAGCCAAAAACATTCAGTACTTC. As protein: CASSVTTIAKNIQYF. Variable domain in full (rest from reference TRBV9 and TRBJ2-4): DSGVTQTPKHLITATGQRVTLRCSPRSGDLSVYWYQQSLDQGLQFLIQYYNGEERAKGNILERFSAQQFPDLHSELNLSSLELGDSALYFCASSVTTIAKNIQYFGAGTRLSVL.